Listed below are T cell receptor beta chains from one sample, sequenced in a study of identifying expanded T cells in peripheral blood. TCRdb's copy holds only in-frame clones and misses some; the assay was immunoSEQ multiplex PCR. This sample has around 76,000 clones; about nine tenths occur once, and the top ten carry roughly 3.5%. Sequenced: blood. Source of these receptors: a person aged 18 to 75 in good health. The CDR3 runs from the conserved cysteine through the conserved F or W. A D gene is named only where the DNA matches it firmly. Clone size is shown for a subset of rows, as once, few, many or a class of expanded clone.

V gene	D gene	J gene	clone size	CDR3 protein	CDR3 DNA
TRBV15	NA	TRBJ2-1	NA	CATSGRTLSNEQFF	TGTGCCACCAGCGGACGGACACTAAGCAATGAGCAGTTCTTC
TRBV7-2	TRBD2	TRBJ2-3	NA	CASQKGRLAGGGADTQYF	TGTGCCAGCCAAAAAGGGAGACTAGCGGGGGGCGGGGCAGATACGCAGTATTTT
TRBV18	TRBD1	TRBJ1-3	NA	CASQAQGTGNTIYF	TGTGCCAGCCAGGCACAGGGGACTGGAAACACCATATATTTT
TRBV7-2	TRBD1	TRBJ2-5	once	CASSWDRGRETQYF	TGTGCCAGCAGCTGGGACAGGGGTCGCGAGACCCAGTACTTC
TRBV18	NA	TRBJ2-7	NA	CASSPDGGRVEQYF	TGTGCCAGCTCACCCGACGGCGGACGTGTCGAGCAGTACTTC
TRBV11-2	NA	TRBJ2-7	few	CASSLFGGPTSSYEQYF	TGTGCCAGCAGCTTATTTGGGGGACCAACTAGCTCCTACGAGCAGTACTTC
TRBV6-5	NA	TRBJ2-5	NA	CASSYSYPTEQETQYF	TGTGCCAGCAGTTACTCCTATCCGACAGAGCAAGAGACCCAGTACTTC
TRBV6-6	NA	TRBJ1-2	once	CASSPGRHYGYTF	TGTGCCAGCAGTCCCGGACGTCACTATGGCTACACCTTC
TRBV14	TRBD1	TRBJ1-1	NA	CASSQDWDSNTEAFF	TGTGCCAGCAGCCAAGATTGGGACAGCAACACTGAAGCTTTCTTT
TRBV7-2	TRBD1	TRBJ1-2	NA	CASSANLAGQGRGYTF	TGTGCCAGCAGCGCAAATTTGGCGGGACAGGGCCGAGGCTACACCTTC
TRBV5-1	NA	TRBJ1-3	NA	CASSLDVGSSSGNTIYF	TGCGCCAGCAGCTTGGATGTAGGTTCGAGCTCTGGAAACACCATATATTTT
TRBV6-1	NA	TRBJ1-1	once	CATLNTEAFF	TGTGCCACCTTGAACACTGAAGCTTTCTTT
TRBV7-9	TRBD2	TRBJ2-7	NA	CASSSTSGRAGRAYEQYF	TGTGCCAGCAGCTCGACTAGCGGGAGGGCCGGGAGAGCCTACGAGCAGTACTTC
TRBV5-4	NA	TRBJ2-3	NA	CASSLVSDTQYF	TGTGCCAGCAGCTTGGTTTCAGATACGCAGTATTTT
TRBV7-9	NA	TRBJ1-1	once	CASTRGGTEAFF	TGTGCCAGCACCAGGGGTGGCACTGAAGCTTTCTTT
TRBV19	TRBD2	TRBJ2-1	NA	CASSIGLAGNEQFF	TGTGCCAGTAGTATAGGTCTAGCGGGTAATGAGCAGTTCTTC
TRBV6-6	NA	TRBJ2-7	NA	CASSTGQAGEQYF	TGTGCCAGCAGCACGGGACAAGCGGGGGAGCAGTACTTC
TRBV28	NA	TRBJ2-7	NA	CASSLRMEQYF	TGTGCCAGCAGTCTCCGAATGGAGCAGTACTTC
TRBV5-1	NA	TRBJ2-3	NA	CASSLGLATGKGTDTQYF	TGCGCCAGCAGCTTGGGGCTAGCGACAGGTAAAGGCACAGATACGCAGTATTTT
TRBV2	NA	TRBJ2-7	NA	CASSGGDGLLGQYF	TGTGCCAGCAGTGGAGGGGACGGCCTCCTAGGTCAGTACTTC
TRBV10-2	NA	TRBJ2-1	NA	CASSEGNEQFF	TGCGCCAGCAGTGAGGGGAATGAGCAGTTCTTC
TRBV2	NA	TRBJ2-5	NA	CASNLKWGGVDGETQYF	TGTGCCAGCAACCTAAAATGGGGTGGGGTTGATGGGGAGACCCAGTACTTC
TRBV6-4	NA	TRBJ2-1	NA	CASSRTISSYNEQFF	TGTGCCAGCAGTCGGACTATAAGCTCCTACAATGAGCAGTTCTTC
TRBV6-5	NA	TRBJ2-5	NA	CASSYSSGQETQYF	TGTGCCAGCAGTTACTCCTCCGGGCAGGAGACCCAGTACTTC
TRBV7-8	NA	TRBJ1-2	NA	CASSLLQFYGYTF	TGTGCCAGCAGCTTATTACAGTTTTATGGCTACACCTTC
TRBV7-2	NA	TRBJ1-2	NA	CASSLVAGNRGYTF	TGTGCCAGCAGCTTAGTGGCGGGGAATAGAGGCTACACCTTC
TRBV30	TRBD1	TRBJ1-1	NA	CAWRDRVLYTEAFF	TGTGCCTGGAGGGACAGGGTCTTATACACTGAAGCTTTCTTT
TRBV7-8	NA	TRBJ1-2	NA	CASSLITGQLANYGYTF	TGTGCCAGCAGCTTAATTACCGGACAACTAGCTAACTATGGCTACACCTTC